These 10 T cell receptor beta chains were all obtained from the same sample, sequenced in a study of blood T cell repertoires in COVID-19. The table came from immunoSEQ multiplex PCR; TCRdb's copy has only in-frame clones and leaves some out. The table shows tens of thousands of clones, with around 85% occurring only once. Sequenced input: peripheral blood. Source of these receptors: a man in his forties or fifties with COVID-19, enrolled during active disease.

The V and J genes are TRBV19 and TRBJ1-2; no reliable D call. Per germline, CDR1 LNHDA and CDR2 SQIVND (reference sequence). Trimming cost V 1 base and J 2 bases, with 8 bases left between them. The CDR3 is made up of 14 amino acids. The CDR3 reads CASSIVFGNYGYTF. CDR3 sequence (DNA): TGTGCCAGTAGTATAGTGTTCGGGAACTATGGCTACACCTTC.

The rearrangement uses TRBV10-3 and TRBJ2-1; 9 nucleotides align to TRBD2. The CDR3 loop spans 16 amino acids. Germline V lookup: CDR1 ENHRY, CDR2 SYGVKD. Unmatched junction bases numbered 9, after V lost 2 bases and J lost 7 bases. CDR3 sequence reads: CAISEVQRGAGNEQFF. DNA of the CDR3: TGTGCCATCAGTGAGGTGCAGCGGGGGGCCGGAAATGAGCAGTTCTTC.

The chain joins TRBV29-1 to TRBJ2-7, with D maybe TRBD2 (6 bases). This CDR3 is 10 amino acids long. V was clipped by 4 bases and J by 5 bases, with 6 bases between them. The germline CDR1 and CDR2 sequences are SQVTM and ANQGSEA. The CDR3 region is CSVGGDEQYF. For the CDR3, the DNA is TGCAGCGTTGGGGGGGACGAGCAGTACTTC.

This chain connects TRBV5-4 to TRBJ1-2; the D is unclear. The V and J ends lost 2 bases and 8 bases respectively, with 16 bases between them. The CDR3 has 14 residues. Germline V gene data show CDR1 as SGHNT and CDR2 as YYREEE (reference sequence). Here the CDR3 reads CASSFSTALGGYTF. CDR3 DNA: TGTGCCAGCAGCTTCTCGACGGCCCTAGGAGGCTACACCTTC.

This chain joins TRBV28 and TRBJ1-5; 8 bases are shared with TRBD1. Losses at the gene ends were 5 bases for V and 2 bases for J; bases not matched to a gene: 8. The CDR3 extends over 16 amino acids. CDR1 is MDHEN, CDR2 SYDVKM, per germline. The DNA for the CDR3 is TGTGCCAGCAGTAGCGCCCTGGACAGGGGCAATCAGCCCCAGCATTTT. It encodes CASSSALDRGNQPQHF.

V and J are TRBV7-9 and TRBJ2-7, with 7 bases fitting TRBD2. This CDR3 has 15 residues. The junction had 9 bases not matched to a gene; V was cut back by 4 bases and J by 3 bases. Germline CDR1 reads SEHNR; CDR2 reads FQNEAQ (reference sequence). In DNA form, the CDR3 reads TGTGCCAGCAGCTCAGAGGAAGCGGGGAGCTACGAGCAGTACTTC. Its translation: CASSSEEAGSYEQYF.

This rearrangement joins TRBV9 to TRBJ2-7, with 7 bases matching TRBD1. The CDR3 is 14 amino acids. The J segment lost 6 bases and the V segment lost 0 bases, leaving 6 bases of the junction unmatched. The germline gives CDR1 SGDLS, CDR2 YYNGEE. The CDR3 region is CASSVEGTGVEQYF. CDR3 bases: TGTGCCAGCAGCGTAGAAGGTACAGGGGTCGAGCAGTACTTC. The full variable domain, in which reference TRBV9 and TRBJ2-7 provide the parts outside the CDR3, is DSGVTQTPKHLITATGQRVTLRCSPRSGDLSVYWYQQSLDQGLQFLIQYYNGEERAKGNILERFSAQQFPDLHSELNLSSLELGDSALYFCASSVEGTGVEQYFGPGTRLTVT.

The rearrangement uses TRBV5-1 and TRBJ2-1; 8 positions match TRBD1. The CDR3 loop spans 14 amino acids. Germline CDR1 and CDR2: SGHRS and YFSETQ. V lost 3 bases and J lost 7; bases outside the gene matches: 6. The CDR3 is CASSWGTGGNEQFF. Written as DNA, the CDR3 is TGCGCCAGCAGCTGGGGGACAGGAGGGAATGAGCAGTTCTTC.

The J gene is TRBJ2-5, the V gene TRBV5-6, with TRBD2 matching 11 bases. CDR1 is SGHDT, CDR2 YYEEEE, per germline. This CDR3 is built from 16 residues. After removal of 4 bases from V and 2 bases from J, the junction contained 7 bases not matched to a gene. The DNA of the CDR3 is TGTGCCAGCAGCCTTGGCCTAGCGGGGGGACAAGAGACCCAGTACTTC. This translates into CASSLGLAGGQETQYF.

The chain is built from TRBV5-1 and TRBJ1-1, with D hard to call. Per the germline V gene, CDR1 is SGHRS and CDR2 is YFSETQ. The CDR3 sequence is 14 residues long. The ends were cut back, 7 bases at V and 1 base at J, with 14 bases in the middle. The CDR3 sequence is CASPRGEGNTEAFF. CDR3 sequence (DNA): TGCGCCAGCCCTCGTGGTGAGGGGAACACTGAAGCTTTCTTT.